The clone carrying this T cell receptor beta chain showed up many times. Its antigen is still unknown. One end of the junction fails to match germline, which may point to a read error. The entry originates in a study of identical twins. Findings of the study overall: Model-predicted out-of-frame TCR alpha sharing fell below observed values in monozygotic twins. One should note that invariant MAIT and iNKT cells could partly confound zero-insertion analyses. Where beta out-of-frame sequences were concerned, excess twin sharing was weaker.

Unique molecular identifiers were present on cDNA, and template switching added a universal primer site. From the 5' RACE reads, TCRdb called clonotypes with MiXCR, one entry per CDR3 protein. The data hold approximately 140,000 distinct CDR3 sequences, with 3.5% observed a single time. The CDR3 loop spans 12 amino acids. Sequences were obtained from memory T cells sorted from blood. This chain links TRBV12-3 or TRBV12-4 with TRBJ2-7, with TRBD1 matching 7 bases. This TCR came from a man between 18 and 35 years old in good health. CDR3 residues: CASSFDTGARQF. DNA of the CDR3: TGTGCCAGCAGCTTCGACACAGGGGCTCGACAGTTC.